This T cell receptor (beta chain) was sequenced for a study of blood T cell repertoires in COVID-19. Method: immunoSEQ multiplex PCR; TCRdb's copy keeps in-frame clones and lacks some. Among around 45,000 clones listed, about 90% were seen once. Per the germline V gene, CDR1 is MNHEY and CDR2 is SVGAGI. This CDR3 region has 14 residues. Trimming at V came to 7 bases and at J to 8 bases, leaving 12 bases not matched to a gene. The genes are TRBV6-5 and TRBJ1-2; TRBD1 matches 8 bases. The sample taken for sequencing was peripheral blood. The TCR was taken from a man older than 75 with acute or convalescent COVID-19. CDR3 in DNA: TGTGCCAGCACCCAAGACAGGGGAGGGAGAGGCTACACCTTC. This codes for CASTQDRGGRGYTF.